Listed here are 25 T cell receptor beta chains from one sample, sequenced in a study of early T cells in non-severe SARS-CoV-2 infection. TCRdb redid the calling of the 5' RACE reads with MiXCR, one entry per CDR3 protein. The top ten clones hold around 4.5% of a sample with some 66,000 distinct CDR3 sequences, approximately 13% of them seen once. Sequencing input: whole blood. All receptors derive from an adult who was a healthcare worker with PCR-confirmed SARS-CoV-2 infection or an uninfected control (not recorded which).

The rearrangement uses TRBV7-8 and TRBJ2-7; 9 bases are a match to TRBD2. After removal of 4 bases from V and 3 bases from J, the junction contained 10 bases not matched to a gene. Germline CDR1 reads SGHVS; CDR2 reads FQNEAQ. The CDR3 runs to 16 residues. The CDR3 is CASSYSGVAGVYEQYF. The CDR3 DNA reads TGTGCCAGCAGCTACTCTGGGGTAGCGGGAGTCTACGAGCAGTACTTC.

This clonotype was observed a handful of times. The chain couples TRBV4-1 to TRBJ2-1, with TRBD2 matching over 8 bases. Germline V lookup: CDR1 MGHRA, CDR2 YSYEKL. The CDR3 covers 16 residues. V shed 2 bases, J shed 0 bases, and the junction held 3 bases outside the gene matches. The CDR3 spells CASSQTSGSSYNEQFF. CDR3 DNA: TGCGCCAGCAGCCAAACTAGCGGAAGCTCCTACAATGAGCAGTTCTTC.

There are many counts of this clonotype. The V gene is TRBV18, the J gene TRBJ2-4; no reliable D call. V was shortened by 0 bases and J by 5 bases, with 8 bases between the two germline ends. CDR1 is KGHSH and CDR2 is LQKENI in the germline V gene. CDR3 length equals 14 residues. CDR3 region: CASSPPTEENIQYF. Here the CDR3 DNA reads TGTGCCAGCTCACCACCGACCGAGGAAAACATTCAGTACTTC.

This clonotype was picked up a small number of times. J is TRBJ2-7 and V is TRBV7-9; D gene unclear. With 4 bases removed from V and 3 bases from J, the gap between germline ends came to 13 bases. Germline assignment: CDR1 SEHNR and CDR2 FQNEAQ (reference sequence). This CDR3 has 14 residues. CDR3 coding DNA: TGTGCCAGCAGCTCCCCGGTCCCGGACTACGAGCAGTACTTC. Translation: CASSSPVPDYEQYF. The whole variable domain, remainder taken from reference TRBV7-9 and TRBJ2-7, is DTGVSQNPRHKITKRGQNVTFRCDPISEHNRLYWYRQTLGQGPEFLTYFQNEAQLEKSRLLSDRFSAERPKGSFSTLEIQRTEQGDSAMYLCASSSPVPDYEQYFGPGTRLTVT.

In this sample, this clonotype turned up many times. V and J are TRBV5-1 and TRBJ2-5; D is possibly TRBD1 or TRBD2 (5 bases each). Trimming stripped 4 bases from V and 5 bases from J, with 12 bases between. Germline lookup yields CDR1 SGHRS and CDR2 YFSETQ. This CDR3 is built from 13 residues. CDR3 nucleotides: TGCGCCAGCAGCCGGACCTGGGGGGAGACCCAGTACTTC. It specifies CASSRTWGETQYF.

CDR3 protein: CASSLLKGQGNTEAFF. CDR3 coding DNA: TGTGCCAGCAGCCTCCTTAAGGGACAGGGGAACACTGAAGCTTTCTTT. The chain carries TRBV7-3 and TRBJ1-1, with 9 nucleotides matching TRBD1. CDR1 and CDR2 (germline): SGHTA, FQGTGA. J was trimmed by 1 base and V by 5 bases; bases with no gene match: 8. CDR3 length: 16 residues.

The genes are TRBV7-2 and TRBJ2-7; 10 bases are shared with TRBD2. V gave up 1 base and J gave up 7 bases; unmatched junction bases: 1. Looked up from germline, CDR1 is SGHTA and CDR2 is FQGNSA. The CDR3 contains 13 residues. CDR3 protein: CASSLVAGGEQYF. The CDR3 coding sequence is TGTGCCAGCAGCTTAGTAGCGGGGGGTGAGCAGTACTTC.

The chain recombines TRBV19 with TRBJ2-1; D remains unclear. CDR3 size: 15 residues. V was pared by 6 bases and J by 0 bases, with 12 bases between. The V gene's germline CDR1 is LNHDA and CDR2 SQIVND (reference sequence). The CDR3 region is CASSSMQTSYNEQFF. The CDR3 nucleotides read TGTGCCAGTAGCTCAATGCAGACCTCCTACAATGAGCAGTTCTTC.

Of note for this clonotype: A much larger clone differs by one base, so this may be a read error. The chain carries TRBV4-1 and TRBJ2-7; D perhaps matches TRBD1 (6 bases). Trimming took 2 bases from V and 7 from J, leaving 18 bases between them. Germline values: CDR1 MGHRA, CDR2 YSYEKL. The CDR3 totals 15 residues. The CDR3 DNA follows: TGCGCCAGCAGCCAATCCAGGACAGCCTTTCGGGAGCAGTACTTC. Its protein product is CASSQSRTAFREQYF.

On this clonotype: A single base separates this from a much larger clone, so it may be a read error. V and J are TRBV29-1 and TRBJ1-1; no definite D call. The CDR3 has 11 residues. Germline V gene sequence: CDR1 SQVTM, CDR2 ANQGSEA. Trimming removed 4 bases at V and 3 bases at J, with 6 bases between. The CDR3 coding sequence is TGCAGCGTTGGGGAGGACACTGAAGCTTTCTTT. Translating gives CSVGEDTEAFF.

This clonotype was counted a few times. This sequence joins TRBV7-8 and TRBJ2-7, with TRBD1 matching 12 bases. The germline CDR1 and CDR2 sequences are SGHVS and FQNEAQ. The CDR3 contains 16 residues. Germline trimming cut 5 bases from V and 5 bases from J; bases unmatched to any gene: 10. CDR3 in amino acids: CASSPSSGTGGNEQYF. DNA of the CDR3: TGTGCCAGCAGCCCATCTTCCGGGACAGGGGGCAACGAGCAGTACTTC.

Concerning this clonotype itself: Since a much larger clone is just one base distant, this may be a read error. The gene calls are TRBV5-1 and TRBJ2-7, with TRBD1 matching 8 bases. Germline V gene lookup returns CDR1 SGHRS and CDR2 YFSETQ. The CDR3 loop spans 15 amino acids. After removal of 4 bases from V and 8 bases from J, the junction contained 14 bases not matched to a gene. The CDR3 DNA sequence: TGCGCCAGCAGCAAGGACCGACAGGGGCGTAACAAGCAGTACTTC. Protein sequence: CASSKDRQGRNKQYF.

The chain employs TRBV7-8 and TRBJ2-7; D is ambiguous. CDR1 is SGHVS, CDR2 FQNEAQ, per germline. V dropped 3 bases and J dropped 2 bases, with 8 bases sitting between them. The CDR3 has 13 residues. The CDR3 sequence: CASSFSAPYEQYF. As DNA, the CDR3 is TGTGCCAGCAGCTTTTCTGCTCCCTACGAGCAGTACTTC.

This clonotype was detected many times. This chain joins TRBV7-9 and TRBJ2-3; TRBD1 matches 7 bases. J gave up 2 bases and V 5 bases, and 10 bases lay outside the gene matches. Per the germline V gene, CDR1 is SEHNR and CDR2 is FQNEAQ (reference sequence). This CDR3 is built from 16 residues. The CDR3 nucleotides read TGTGCCAGCAGCCCTAGGACAGGAGGCAACACAGATACGCAGTATTTT. Translated: CASSPRTGGNTDTQYF.

The chain combines TRBV11-2 with TRBJ2-2; D remains unclear. CDR3 length: 13 residues. V lost 7 bases, J lost 2 bases, and 8 bases lay in between. Germline loops: CDR1 SGHAT, CDR2 FQNNGV. CDR3 sequence (DNA): TGTGCCAGCACCGGACCTAACACCGGGGAGCTGTTTTTT. It translates to CASTGPNTGELFF. Together with reference TRBV11-2 and TRBJ2-2, the CDR3 gives the full variable domain: EAGVAQSPRYKIIEKRQSVAFWCNPISGHATLYWYQQILGQGPKLLIQFQNNGVVDDSQLPKDRFSAERLKGVDSTLKIQPAKLEDSAVYLCASTGPNTGELFFGEGSRLTVL.

The genes are TRBV6-5 and TRBJ2-7; 9 nucleotides match TRBD1. After removal of 7 bases from V and 4 bases from J, the junction contained 8 bases not matched to a gene. This CDR3 comprises 14 residues. From germline, CDR1 is MNHEY and CDR2 SVGAGI. CDR3 nucleotides: TGTGCCAGCAAACCGGGACAGGGTTGGTACGAGCAGTACTTC. Protein product: CASKPGQGWYEQYF.

This clonotype was observed many times. The rearrangement joins TRBV11-3 to TRBJ2-7, with D hard to call. The CDR3 contains 13 residues. V was clipped by 1 base and J by 4 bases, with 8 bases between them. Germline V gives CDR1 SGHNT, CDR2 YENEEA. CDR3 region: CASSLGSEYEQYF. In nucleotides, the CDR3 is TGTGCCAGCAGCTTAGGATCAGAGTACGAGCAGTACTTC.

Ten or more counts support this clonotype. This chain links TRBV19 with TRBJ2-1; D is unclear. CDR1 is LNHDA, CDR2 SQIVND, per germline (reference sequence). The CDR3 is 13 amino acids. Between the trimmed V and J ends, which lost 3 bases and 3 bases, there was a span of 6 bases. The CDR3 reads CASSIGSYNEQFF. Here the CDR3 DNA reads TGTGCCAGTAGTATCGGCAGCTACAATGAGCAGTTCTTC.

V and J are TRBV5-1 and TRBJ2-1; D call uncertain. V lost 4 bases to trimming and J lost 3 bases, with 11 bases between them. Germline-derived CDR1 and CDR2 are SGHRS and YFSETQ. The CDR3 covers 14 residues. CDR3 nucleotide sequence: TGCGCCAGCAGCCCAAGGACCAACTACAATGAGCAGTTCTTC. As protein: CASSPRTNYNEQFF.

This chain links TRBV29-1 with TRBJ2-7, with D maybe TRBD1 (5 bases). With 6 bases removed from V and 4 bases from J, the gap between germline ends came to 16 bases. CDR1 SQVTM and CDR2 ANQGSEA come from the germline V gene. The CDR3 covers 13 residues. The CDR3 DNA is TGCAGCGTGGGCGGACATGGTCAGTACGAGCAGTACTTC. Translation gives CSVGGHGQYEQYF.

The chain joins TRBV10-2 to TRBJ1-6; TRBD1 matches at 7 bases. Germline V lookup: CDR1 WSHSY, CDR2 SAAADI. V shed 0 bases and J 3 bases; nucleotides not matched to a gene: 2. The CDR3 has 16 residues. As DNA, the CDR3 is TGCGCCAGCAGTGAGTCGACAGGGTACTATAATTCACCCCTCCACTTT. As protein: CASSESTGYYNSPLHF.

At least ten counts were recorded for this clonotype. The gene calls are TRBV5-1 and TRBJ2-5, with 8 bases aligning to TRBD1. V was pared by 4 bases and J by 3 bases, with 5 bases of the junction left unmatched. This CDR3 contains 14 residues. Germline V lookup: CDR1 SGHRS, CDR2 YFSETQ. CDR3: CASSEDRGKETQYF. The CDR3 bases are TGCGCCAGCAGCGAAGACAGGGGAAAAGAGACCCAGTACTTC.

The chain combines TRBV29-1 with TRBJ2-7, with D possibly matching TRBD2 (5 bases). This CDR3 comprises 12 residues. Trimming stripped 7 bases from V and 6 bases from J, with 16 bases between. The germline gives CDR1 SQVTM, CDR2 ANQGSEA. The CDR3 protein is CSATRGIGEQYF. In DNA, the CDR3 is TGCAGCGCCACACGAGGGATCGGCGAGCAGTACTTC.

This clonotype came up many times. This chain connects TRBV9 to TRBJ2-2; D call uncertain. Trimming cost V 4 bases and J 2 bases, with 3 bases left between them. The CDR3 covers 12 residues. From germline, CDR1 is SGDLS and CDR2 YYNGEE. The chain's CDR3 is CASSFNTGELFF. The CDR3 coding sequence is TGTGCCAGCAGCTTTAACACCGGGGAGCTGTTTTTT.

V usage is TRBV20-1 and J usage is TRBJ1-2; no clear D. Looked up from germline, CDR1 is DFQATT and CDR2 is SNEGSKA (reference sequence). CDR3 length equals 11 residues. V was pared by 0 bases and J by 7 bases, with 6 bases between. CDR3 DNA: TGCAGTGCTAGAGAAGTTATTGGCTACACCTTC. It translates to CSAREVIGYTF.